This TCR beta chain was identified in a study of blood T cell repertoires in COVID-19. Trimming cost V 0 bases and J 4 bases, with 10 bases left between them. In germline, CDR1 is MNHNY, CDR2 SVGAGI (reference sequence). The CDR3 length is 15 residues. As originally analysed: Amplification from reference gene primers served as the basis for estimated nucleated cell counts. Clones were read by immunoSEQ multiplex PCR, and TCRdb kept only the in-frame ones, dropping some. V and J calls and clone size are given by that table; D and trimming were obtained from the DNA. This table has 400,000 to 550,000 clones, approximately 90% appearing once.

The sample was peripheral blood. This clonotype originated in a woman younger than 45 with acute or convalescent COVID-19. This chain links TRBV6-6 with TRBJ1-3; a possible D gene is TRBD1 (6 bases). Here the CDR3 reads CASSYSGTGGNTIYF. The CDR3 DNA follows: TGTGCCAGCAGTTACTCGGGTACAGGGGGAAACACCATATATTTT.